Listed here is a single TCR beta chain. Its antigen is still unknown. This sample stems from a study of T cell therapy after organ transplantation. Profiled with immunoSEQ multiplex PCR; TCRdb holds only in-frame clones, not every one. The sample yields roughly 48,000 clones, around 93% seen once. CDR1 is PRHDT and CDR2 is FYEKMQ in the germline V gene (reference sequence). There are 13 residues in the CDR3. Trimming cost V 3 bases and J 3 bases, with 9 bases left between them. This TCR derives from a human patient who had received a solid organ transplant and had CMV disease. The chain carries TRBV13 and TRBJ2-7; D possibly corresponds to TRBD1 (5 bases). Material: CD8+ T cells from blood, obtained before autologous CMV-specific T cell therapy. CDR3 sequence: CASSFQGSYEQYF. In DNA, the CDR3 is TGTGCCAGCAGCTTTCAGGGAAGCTACGAGCAGTACTTC.